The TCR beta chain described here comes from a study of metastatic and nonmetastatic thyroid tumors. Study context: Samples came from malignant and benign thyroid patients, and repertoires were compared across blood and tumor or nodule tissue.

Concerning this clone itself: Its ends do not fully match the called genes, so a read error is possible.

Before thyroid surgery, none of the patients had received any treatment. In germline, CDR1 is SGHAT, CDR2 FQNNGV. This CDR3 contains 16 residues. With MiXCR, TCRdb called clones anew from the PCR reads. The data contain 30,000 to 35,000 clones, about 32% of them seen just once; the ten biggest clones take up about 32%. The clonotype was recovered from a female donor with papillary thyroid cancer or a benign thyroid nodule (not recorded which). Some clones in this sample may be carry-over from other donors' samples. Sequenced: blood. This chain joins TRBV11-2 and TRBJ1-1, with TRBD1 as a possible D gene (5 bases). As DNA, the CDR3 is TGTGCCAGCAGCCCTGCCGGGACGACAATGAACAATGAAGCTTTCTTT. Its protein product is CASSPAGTTMNNEAFF.